The 11 T cell receptor beta chains below all came from one sample that was sequenced in a study of regulatory T cells in long-lasting Graves disease. Construction of the TCR beta libraries employed iRepertoire HTBI primers in conjunction with Arm-PCR of CDR3 regions. Using its own MiXCR run on the multiplex PCR reads, TCRdb lists one record per CDR3 protein. This sample has 500,000 to 800,000 distinct CDR3 sequences, with about 32% found just once. Time point here: persistent/refractory GD, antithyroid drugs over 5 years with positive TRAb. RNA from PBMCs was the source of the TCR library. This sample comprised peripheral blood mononuclear cells (PBMCs), obtained when the disease was refractory, from a patient treated with antithyroid drugs. All receptors come from a female donor with Graves disease.

There are many counts of this clonotype. The J gene is TRBJ2-7, the V gene TRBV6-5, with D tentatively TRBD1 (6 bases). CDR1 MNHEY and CDR2 SVGAGI come from the germline V gene. Trimming left V 0 bases short and J 5 bases short, with 26 bases between. This CDR3 has 19 residues. The CDR3 DNA reads TGTGCCAGCAGTTACTCGAAGGGACAACGTCTAGCAGCACGGCACGAGCAGTACTTC. Translating it yields CASSYSKGQRLAARHEQYF.

CDR3 sequence (DNA): TGTGCCAGCAGCCAAGGAGGCGCCAGCGGTCAGCCCCAGCATTTT. Translated: CASSQGGASGQPQHF. The chain carries TRBV14 and TRBJ1-5; D gene unclear. The germline CDR1 and CDR2 sequences are SGHDN and FVKESK. The CDR3 loop spans 15 amino acids. The ends were cut back, 1 base at V and 6 bases at J, with 13 bases in the middle.

This chain uses TRBV7-9 with TRBJ2-7, with D hard to call. The CDR3 is made up of 12 amino acids. Trimming removed 4 bases at V and 4 bases at J, with 8 bases between. Germline V gene sequence: CDR1 SEHNR, CDR2 FQNEAQ (reference sequence). The CDR3 sequence is CASSSFPYEQYF. In nucleotides, the CDR3 is TGTGCCAGCAGCTCTTTTCCTTACGAGCAGTACTTC.

At least ten counts were recorded for this clonotype. This rearrangement joins TRBV27 to TRBJ1-5, with D possibly matching TRBD1 (5 bases). The ends were cut back, 6 bases at V and 0 bases at J, with 12 bases in the middle. The germline V gene encodes CDR1 MNHEY and CDR2 SMNVEV (reference sequence). The CDR3 is 15 amino acids. CDR3 in DNA: TGTGCCAGCAGCTTAATGGGGGATAGCAATCAGCCCCAGCATTTT. This gives the protein CASSLMGDSNQPQHF.

This clonotype was counted only a few times. The chain carries TRBV28 and TRBJ1-3, with D uncertain. Germline loops: CDR1 MDHEN, CDR2 SYDVKM. The CDR3 spans 15 residues. Trimming shortened V by 5 bases and J by 4 bases, and 15 bases separated the two germline ends. The CDR3 DNA is TGTGCCAGCAGTAGTCAGGAGGCACGAGGAAACACCATATATTTT. Amino acid sequence: CASSSQEARGNTIYF.

This clonotype was recorded a few times. This sequence joins TRBV10-2 and TRBJ1-5; TRBD1 agrees at 8 bases. The length of the CDR3 is 14 residues. The V gene end was trimmed by 6 bases and the J gene end by 7 bases; junction bases not matched to a gene: 8. Germline CDR1 is WSHSY and CDR2 is SAAADI. DNA for the CDR3: TGCGCCAGCAGGGATGGACAGGGAGGGCAGCCCCAGCATTTT. This translates into CASRDGQGGQPQHF.

This clonotype was seen a few times. V usage is TRBV20-1 and J usage is TRBJ2-7; tentatively, D is TRBD1 (5 bases). This CDR3 region has 13 residues. Germline V gives CDR1 DFQATT, CDR2 SNEGSKA (reference sequence). V lost 6 bases and J 5 bases, leaving 17 bases between the germline ends. The CDR3 sequence: CSALGLGYHEQYF. The CDR3 bases are TGCAGTGCCTTGGGGCTGGGGTACCACGAGCAGTACTTC.

In this sample, this clonotype turned up a few times. J is TRBJ1-5 and V is TRBV29-1, with D possibly matching TRBD1 (5 bases). The CDR3 is 13 amino acids. Per germline, CDR1 SQVTM and CDR2 ANQGSEA. V dropped 4 bases and J dropped 4 bases, with 11 bases sitting between them. The chain's CDR3 is CSVVQTANQPQHF. CDR3 nucleotide sequence: TGCAGCGTTGTTCAGACAGCAAATCAGCCCCAGCATTTT.

The chain employs TRBV28 and TRBJ2-7, with TRBD2 matching over 13 bases. V lost 6 bases to trimming and J lost 3 bases; unmatched junction nucleotides: 5. The length of the CDR3 is 15 residues. The germline V gene has CDR1 MDHEN and CDR2 SYDVKM. The CDR3 DNA sequence: TGTGCCAGCAGCCGGACTAGCGGGAGTATCTACGAGCAGTACTTC. It specifies CASSRTSGSIYEQYF.

This clonotype was observed a few times. The V and J genes are TRBV30 and TRBJ1-2; 11 positions agree with TRBD1. Germline loops: CDR1 GTSNPN, CDR2 SVGIG (reference sequence). V was clipped by 3 bases and J by 8 bases; unmatched bases: 5. The CDR3 consists of 13 residues. CDR3 sequence: CAWSAGQGDGYTF. In DNA form, the CDR3 reads TGTGCCTGGAGCGCGGGACAGGGGGACGGCTACACCTTC.

This clonotype was recorded many times. The V call is TRBV28, the J call TRBJ1-2; D may be TRBD1 (6 bases). The CDR3 covers 13 residues. CDR1 and CDR2 (germline): MDHEN, SYDVKM. V lost 10 bases and J lost 7, with 19 bases in between. The CDR3 sequence is CATTEGGRGGYTF. In nucleotides, the CDR3 is TGTGCCACCACTGAAGGGGGAAGGGGTGGCTACACCTTC.